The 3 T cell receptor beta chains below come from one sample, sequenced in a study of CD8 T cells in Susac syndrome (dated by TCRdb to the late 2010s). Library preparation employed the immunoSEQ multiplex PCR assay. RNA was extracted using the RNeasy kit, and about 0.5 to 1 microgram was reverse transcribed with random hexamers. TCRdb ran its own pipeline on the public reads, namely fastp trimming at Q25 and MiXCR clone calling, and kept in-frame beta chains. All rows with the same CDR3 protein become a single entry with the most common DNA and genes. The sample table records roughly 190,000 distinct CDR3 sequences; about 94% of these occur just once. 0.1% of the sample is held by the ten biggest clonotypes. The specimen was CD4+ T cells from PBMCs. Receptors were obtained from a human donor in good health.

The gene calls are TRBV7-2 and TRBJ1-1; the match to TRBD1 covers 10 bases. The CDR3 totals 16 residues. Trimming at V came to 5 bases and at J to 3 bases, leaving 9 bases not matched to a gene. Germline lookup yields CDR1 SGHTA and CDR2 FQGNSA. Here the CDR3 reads CASSLLGQGVDTEAFF. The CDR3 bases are TGTGCCAGCAGCCTCCTCGGACAGGGGGTGGACACTGAAGCTTTCTTT.

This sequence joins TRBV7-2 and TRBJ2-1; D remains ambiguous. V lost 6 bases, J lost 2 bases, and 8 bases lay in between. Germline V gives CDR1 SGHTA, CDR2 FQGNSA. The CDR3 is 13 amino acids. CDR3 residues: CASRPNTYNEQFF. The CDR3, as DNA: TGTGCCAGCAGACCCAATACCTACAATGAGCAGTTCTTC.

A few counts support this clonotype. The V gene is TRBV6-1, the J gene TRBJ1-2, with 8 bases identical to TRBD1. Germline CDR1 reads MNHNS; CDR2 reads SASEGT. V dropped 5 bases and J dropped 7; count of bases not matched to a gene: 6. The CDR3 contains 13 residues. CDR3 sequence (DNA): TGTGCCAGCAGTATTGACAGGGGTCGTGGCTACACCTTC. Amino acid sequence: CASSIDRGRGYTF.